This T cell receptor beta chain was recovered during a study of regulatory T cells in long-lasting Graves disease. Study-level points and caveats: TRBV28, TRBJ1-2 and TRBJ2-5 were segments that persistent disease favored.

This clonotype was counted at least ten times. The antigen is undetermined. Construction of the TCR beta libraries employed iRepertoire HTBI primers in conjunction with Arm-PCR of CDR3 regions. TCRdb redid the calling of the multiplex PCR reads with MiXCR, one entry per CDR3 protein. Among a few hundred thousand distinct CDR3 sequences listed, roughly 14% were seen once. As to time point: newly diagnosed GD, antithyroid drugs for less than 3 months. From RNA extracted from PBMCs, the TCR library was made. Those enrolled as patients came out of an endocrinology department in Xi'an, China. The CDR3 length is 16 residues. CDR1 and CDR2 from the germline V gene are LGHDT and YNNKEL (reference sequence). The ends were cut back, 3 bases at V and 8 bases at J, with 19 bases in the middle. The same specimen was also included in a second study, on T cells in Graves' hyperthyroidism and ophthalmopathy. That source notes: Most clonotypes that expanded in the thyroid above 0.001 also showed up in blood.

The chain links TRBV3-1 to TRBJ1-4; D call uncertain. This receptor was identified in a man aged 25 to 40 with Graves disease. Sample: peripheral blood mononuclear cells (PBMCs), taken at new diagnosis, from a patient treated with antithyroid drugs. The CDR3 reads CASSHSSLVKREKLFF. CDR3 DNA sequence: TGTGCCAGCAGCCACTCTAGTCTGGTCAAGAGGGAAAAACTGTTTTTT.